Below, 12 T cell receptor beta chains from the same sample are listed, as sequenced in a study of identical twins. TCRdb itself ran the 5' RACE reads through MiXCR, one entry per CDR3 protein. The table includes 700,000 or so distinct CDR3 sequences, around 20% detected once. These sequences were also reported in another study, on T cells expressing NK-cell markers.

The sequencing sample was made of PBMCs. The receptors stem from a young woman in good health.

The J gene is TRBJ2-1, the V gene TRBV20-1; TRBD2 agrees at 9 bases. There are 14 residues in the CDR3. Germline lookup yields CDR1 DFQATT and CDR2 SNEGSKA (reference sequence). Trimming at V came to 6 bases and at J to 2 bases, leaving 5 bases not matched to a gene. For the CDR3, the DNA is TGCAGTGCCAGACGACTAGCGGCCTACAATGAGCAGTTCTTC. Its translation is CSARRLAAYNEQFF.

This clonotype came up a few times. This chain links TRBV29-1 with TRBJ2-3; D could derive from TRBD1 or TRBD2 (5 bases each). This CDR3 is built from 16 residues. CDR1 is SQVTM, CDR2 ANQGSEA, per germline. V lost 6 bases and J 2 bases, leaving 21 bases between the germline ends. DNA of the CDR3: TGCAGCGTGGGCCGGGACCAGAGGGGTGACACAGATACGCAGTATTTT. Protein: CSVGRDQRGDTDTQYF.

This clonotype turned up a few times. This chain links TRBV12-3 or TRBV12-4 with TRBJ2-1; the match to TRBD2 covers 11 bases. V trimming: 6 bases; J trimming: 12 bases; junction bases outside the gene matches: 7. The CDR3 covers 13 residues. The CDR3 protein is CASRATSGRRQFF. In DNA form, the CDR3 reads TGTGCCAGCAGGGCCACTAGCGGGAGAAGGCAGTTCTTC.

The V and J genes are TRBV9 and TRBJ2-1, with D perhaps matching TRBD2 (5 bases). V was pared by 0 bases and J by 0 bases, with 10 bases between. From germline, CDR1 is SGDLS and CDR2 YYNGEE. The CDR3 spans 16 residues. CDR3 coding DNA: TGTGCCAGCAGCGTAGGTGGCGGGTACTCCTACAATGAGCAGTTCTTC. Its protein is CASSVGGGYSYNEQFF. The whole variable domain, filled in from reference TRBV9 and TRBJ2-1, reads DSGVTQTPKHLITATGQRVTLRCSPRSGDLSVYWYQQSLDQGLQFLIQYYNGEERAKGNILERFSAQQFPDLHSELNLSSLELGDSALYFCASSVGGGYSYNEQFFGPGTRLTVL.

This chain connects TRBV20-1 to TRBJ2-3; a weak D match, TRBD2 (6 bases). The CDR3 is 15 residues long. Deletions cut 3 bases from V and 3 bases from J, with 16 bases between. Germline V gene lookup returns CDR1 DFQATT and CDR2 SNEGSKA (reference sequence). CDR3 residues: CSASVRGKGTDTQYF. Written as DNA, the CDR3 is TGCAGTGCTAGTGTCCGGGGGAAGGGGACAGATACGCAGTATTTT.

J is TRBJ2-7 and V is TRBV7-9; TRBD2 aligns across 7 bases. There are 14 residues in the CDR3. Germline CDR1 SEHNR, CDR2 FQNEAQ (reference sequence). V lost 1 base and J lost 6; bases outside the gene matches: 6. Here the CDR3 reads CASSLVGRESEQYF. The CDR3 DNA reads as TGTGCCAGCAGCTTAGTGGGGCGGGAGAGCGAGCAGTACTTC.

The J gene is TRBJ2-5, the V gene TRBV7-8; D gene unclear. From germline, CDR1 is SGHVS and CDR2 FQNEAQ. Between the trimmed V and J ends, which lost 5 bases and 3 bases, there was a span of 16 bases. The CDR3 spans 15 residues. Here the CDR3 DNA reads TGTGCCAGCAGCCCGAGTGGGTATAAGGAAGAGACCCAGTACTTC. It translates to CASSPSGYKEETQYF. The entire variable domain, with the rest obtained from reference TRBV7-8 and TRBJ2-5, is as follows: GAGVSQSPRYKVAKRGQDVALRCDPISGHVSLFWYQQALGQGPEFLTYFQNEAQLDKSGLPSDRFFAERPEGSVSTLKIQRTQQEDSAVYLCASSPSGYKEETQYFGPGTRLLVL.

This clonotype was seen at least ten times. The chain employs TRBV29-1 and TRBJ2-1; the match to TRBD1 covers 7 bases. Germline values: CDR1 SQVTM, CDR2 ANQGSEA. The CDR3 consists of 11 residues. CDR3 in amino acids: CTLWDSNEQFF. DNA of the CDR3: TGCACACTCTGGGACAGTAATGAGCAGTTCTTC.

The V call is TRBV12-3 or TRBV12-4, the J call TRBJ2-5; D possibly uses TRBD1 or TRBD2 (5 bases each). This CDR3 contains 17 residues. The V gene lost 2 bases and the J gene lost 3 bases, with 19 bases spanning the gap. CDR3: CASSLIGAGAGKETQYF. The CDR3 region has the DNA TGTGCCAGCAGTTTAATCGGGGCCGGGGCTGGAAAAGAGACCCAGTACTTC.

V and J are TRBV6-1 and TRBJ2-3; D gene unclear. The CDR3 consists of 15 residues. The germline V and J ends were trimmed by 5 bases and 1 base, with 13 bases remaining between them. CDR1 MNHNS and CDR2 SASEGT come from the germline V gene. This CDR3 is CASSTRNSGTDTQYF. The CDR3 DNA follows: TGTGCCAGCAGTACCCGGAATTCCGGCACAGATACGCAGTATTTT.

V and J are TRBV5-6 and TRBJ2-7; D unclear. This CDR3 contains 15 residues. The V gene's germline CDR1 is SGHDT and CDR2 YYEEEE. Trimming took 3 bases from V and 2 from J, leaving 15 bases between them. In nucleotides, the CDR3 is TGTGCCAGCAGCTACACAGCGACCGGAACCTACGAGCAGTACTTC. It specifies CASSYTATGTYEQYF. Filled out from reference TRBV5-6 and TRBJ2-7, the complete variable domain reads DAGVTQSPTHLIKTRGQQVTLRCSPKSGHDTVSWYQQALGQGPQFIFQYYEEEERQRGNFPDRFSGHQFPNYSSELNVNALLLGDSALYLCASSYTATGTYEQYFGPGTRLTVT.

This clonotype was detected ten times or more. V and J are TRBV7-6 and TRBJ2-1; 11 bases map to TRBD2. Germline V gene data show CDR1 as SGHVS and CDR2 as FNYEAQ. After removal of 5 bases from V and 5 bases from J, the junction contained 5 bases not matched to a gene. The CDR3 runs 15 residues. The CDR3 DNA follows: TGTGCCAGCAGCCAAAGACTAGCGGGGAACAATGAGCAGTTCTTC. Its translation is CASSQRLAGNNEQFF.